The T cell receptor beta chain described here comes from a study of spatial heterogeneity in lung cancer. General observations from the study: Within tumors, counts of expanded alpha and beta TCRs tracked tumor mutation counts.

This clonotype was seen repeatedly, ten times or more. Antigen: not known. The CDR3 is 14 residues long. Trimming took off 1 base at V and 11 bases at J, with 17 bases between the two ends. Germline V gene sequence: CDR1 SGHDN, CDR2 FVKESK. TCRdb re-derived calls from the 5' RACE reads in MiXCR, one entry per CDR3 protein. Of some 7,000 distinct CDR3 sequences listed, about 14% were seen once; the top ten hold under 9.5%. Documented time point: sample taken at primary tumor resection. The chain joins TRBV14 to TRBJ1-1; perhaps TRBD1 as D (6 bases). The specimen comprised lung tumor tissue, sampled at surgery. This receptor was taken from a male donor with early-stage non-small cell lung cancer. Written as DNA, the CDR3 is TGTGCCAGCAGCCAAGCCCAGGGGTGGACCGGTGCTTTCTTT. The encoded protein is CASSQAQGWTGAFF.